This T cell receptor beta chain was documented in a study of blood T cell repertoires in COVID-19. About the research overall: Italy, Spain and the United States were the sources of the convalescent and acute COVID-19 samples. From T cells, B-cell-depleted T cells, or PBMCs came the material, which was cDNA or gDNA.

Details on this clone: One end of the junction fails to match germline, which may point to a read error.

The germline V gene has CDR1 SGHRS and CDR2 YFSETQ. The CDR3 contains 15 residues. As originally analysed: Quantification of nucleated cells was approximated via reference gene primer amplification. Produced via immunoSEQ multiplex PCR; TCRdb's table is partial and in-frame only. The DNA gave D and trimming, while V, J and clone size come from that table. The repertoire holds roughly 63,000 clones, with roughly 80% as singletons. The J gene is TRBJ2-1, the V gene TRBV5-1, with D tentatively TRBD2 (6 bases). The clonotype comes from a human donor in a cohort sampled during active COVID-19. Sequencing was done on a sample of peripheral blood. In nucleotides, the CDR3 is TGCGCCAGCAGCTTGGGGGTTAGCGGTTACACTGAGCAGTTCTTC. Protein product: CASSLGVSGYTEQFF.